This T cell receptor beta chain was documented in a study of blood T cell repertoires in COVID-19. At the level of the study: Sites in the United States, Italy and Spain provided acute and convalescent COVID-19 samples. T cells, B-cell-depleted T cells, or PBMCs supplied cDNA or gDNA.

Seattle enrolled patients during active infection and tracked them longitudinally. Germline V lookup: CDR1 SNHLY, CDR2 FYNNEI. Trimming at V came to 8 bases and at J to 7 bases, leaving 10 bases not matched to a gene. The CDR3 length is 14 residues. Per the study methods: From reference gene primer amplification, estimates of nucleated cell counts were derived. Only in-frame clones appear in the TCRdb table, and some are missing; sequencing was by immunoSEQ multiplex PCR. V, J and clone size are taken as reported in that table, and D and trimming were inferred from the DNA itself. The repertoire consists of about 200,000 clones, with roughly 92% occurring once and the leading ten covering 0.76%.

The V and J genes are TRBV2 and TRBJ2-2, with TRBD1 matching 7 bases. The source material was peripheral blood. This clonotype originated in a man aged 25 to 40 with COVID-19, enrolled during active disease. CDR3 nucleotides: TGTGCCAGCGCCGGGACAGTCAACGGCGGGGAGCTGTTTTTT. Amino acids: CASAGTVNGGELFF.